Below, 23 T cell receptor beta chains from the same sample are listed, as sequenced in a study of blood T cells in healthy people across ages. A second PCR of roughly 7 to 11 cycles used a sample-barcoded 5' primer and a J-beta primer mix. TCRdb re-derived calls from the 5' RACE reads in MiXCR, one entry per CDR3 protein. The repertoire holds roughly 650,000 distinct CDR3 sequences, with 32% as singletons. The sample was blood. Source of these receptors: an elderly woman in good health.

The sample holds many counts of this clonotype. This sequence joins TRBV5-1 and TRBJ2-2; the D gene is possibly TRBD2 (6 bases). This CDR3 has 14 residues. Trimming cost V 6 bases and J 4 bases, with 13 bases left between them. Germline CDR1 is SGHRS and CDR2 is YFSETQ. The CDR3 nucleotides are TGCGCCAGCAAAAGGACTATGATCACCGGGGAGCTGTTTTTT. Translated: CASKRTMITGELFF.

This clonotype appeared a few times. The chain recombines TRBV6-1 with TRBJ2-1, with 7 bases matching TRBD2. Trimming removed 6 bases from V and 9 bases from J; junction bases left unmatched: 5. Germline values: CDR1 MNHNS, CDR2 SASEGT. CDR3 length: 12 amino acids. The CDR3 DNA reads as TGTGCCAGCAGAGGGGCGGGAGTTGAGCAGTTCTTC. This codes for CASRGAGVEQFF.

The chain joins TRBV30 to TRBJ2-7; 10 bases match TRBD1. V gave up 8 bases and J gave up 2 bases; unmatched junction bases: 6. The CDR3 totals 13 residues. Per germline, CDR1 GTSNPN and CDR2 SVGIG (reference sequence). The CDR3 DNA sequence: TGTGCCGGAGAGGGACAGGGGACCTACGAGCAGTACTTC. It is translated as CAGEGQGTYEQYF.

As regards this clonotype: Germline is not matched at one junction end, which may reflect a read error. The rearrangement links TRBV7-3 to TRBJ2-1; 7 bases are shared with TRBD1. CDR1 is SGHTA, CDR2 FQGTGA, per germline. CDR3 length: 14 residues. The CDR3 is CAGRTETGSNEQFF. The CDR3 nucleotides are TGTGCCGGCAGGACCGAGACAGGGTCGAATGAGCAGTTCTTC.

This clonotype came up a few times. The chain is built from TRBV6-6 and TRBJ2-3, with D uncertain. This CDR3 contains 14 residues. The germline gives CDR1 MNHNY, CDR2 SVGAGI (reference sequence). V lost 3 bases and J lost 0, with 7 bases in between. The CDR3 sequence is CASSYGSSTDTQYF. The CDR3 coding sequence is TGTGCCAGCAGTTATGGTAGTAGCACAGATACGCAGTATTTT.

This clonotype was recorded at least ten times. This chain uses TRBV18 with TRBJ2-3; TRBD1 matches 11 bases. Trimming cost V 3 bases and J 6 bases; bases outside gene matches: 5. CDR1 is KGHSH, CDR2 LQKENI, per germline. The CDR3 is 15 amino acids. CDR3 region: CASSPDRGRSDTQYF. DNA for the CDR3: TGTGCCAGCTCACCGGACAGGGGGCGGTCGGATACGCAGTATTTT.

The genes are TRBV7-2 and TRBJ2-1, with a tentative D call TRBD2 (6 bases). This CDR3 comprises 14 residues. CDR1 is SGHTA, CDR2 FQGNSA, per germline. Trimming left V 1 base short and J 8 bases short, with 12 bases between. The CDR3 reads CASSLVGGLDEQFF. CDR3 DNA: TGTGCCAGCAGCTTAGTGGGGGGTTTGGATGAGCAGTTCTTC.

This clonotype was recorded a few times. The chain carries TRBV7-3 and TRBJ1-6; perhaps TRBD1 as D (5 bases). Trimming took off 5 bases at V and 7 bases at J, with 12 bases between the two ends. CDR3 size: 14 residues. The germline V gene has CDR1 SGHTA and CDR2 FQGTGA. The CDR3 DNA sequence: TGTGCCAGCAGCCCCGGGACGTTCAATTCACCCCTCCACTTT. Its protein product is CASSPGTFNSPLHF.

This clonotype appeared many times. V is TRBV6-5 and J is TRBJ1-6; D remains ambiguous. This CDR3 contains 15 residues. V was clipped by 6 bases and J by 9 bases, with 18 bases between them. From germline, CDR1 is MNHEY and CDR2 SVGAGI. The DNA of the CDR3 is TGTGCCAGCAGGTCCGGGATTCCCGGCTCTTCACCCCTCCACTTT. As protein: CASRSGIPGSSPLHF.

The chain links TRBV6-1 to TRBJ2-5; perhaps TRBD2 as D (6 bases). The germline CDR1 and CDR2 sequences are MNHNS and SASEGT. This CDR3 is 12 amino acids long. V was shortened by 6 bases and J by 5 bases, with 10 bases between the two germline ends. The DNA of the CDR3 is TGTGCCAGCAGGGTTCGGGAGGAGACCCAGTACTTC. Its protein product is CASRVREETQYF.

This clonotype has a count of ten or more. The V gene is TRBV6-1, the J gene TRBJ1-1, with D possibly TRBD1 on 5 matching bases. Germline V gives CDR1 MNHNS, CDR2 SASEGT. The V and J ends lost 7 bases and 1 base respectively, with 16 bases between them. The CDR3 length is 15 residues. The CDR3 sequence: CASNPRGQGNTEAFF. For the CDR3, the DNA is TGTGCCAGCAACCCAAGGGGTCAGGGGAACACTGAAGCTTTCTTT.

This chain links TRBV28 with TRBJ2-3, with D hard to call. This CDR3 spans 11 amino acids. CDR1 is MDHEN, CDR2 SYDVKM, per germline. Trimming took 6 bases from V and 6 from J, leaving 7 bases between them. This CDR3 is CASSIRDTQYF. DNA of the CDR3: TGTGCCAGCAGCATCCGGGATACGCAGTATTTT.

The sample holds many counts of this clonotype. The CDR3 loop is CSVELQGGYGYTF. For the CDR3, the DNA is TGCAGTGTGGAACTACAGGGGGGCTATGGCTACACCTTC. The chain carries TRBV20-1 and TRBJ1-2; 8 nucleotides line up with TRBD1. Germline lookup yields CDR1 DFQATT and CDR2 SNEGSKA (reference sequence). The V segment lost 7 bases and the J segment 4 bases; nucleotides outside the gene matches: 8. This CDR3 is built from 13 residues.

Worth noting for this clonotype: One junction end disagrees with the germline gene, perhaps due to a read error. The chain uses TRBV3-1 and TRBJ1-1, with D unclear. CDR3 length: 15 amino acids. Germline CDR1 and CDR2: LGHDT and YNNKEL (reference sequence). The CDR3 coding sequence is TGTGTCAGCAGCCAAGATCGCTGGGCAGGAAATGAAGCTTTCTTT. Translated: CVSSQDRWAGNEAFF.

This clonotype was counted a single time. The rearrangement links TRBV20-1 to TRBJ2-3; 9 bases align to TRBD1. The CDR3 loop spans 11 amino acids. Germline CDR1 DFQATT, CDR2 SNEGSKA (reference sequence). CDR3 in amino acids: CGQGITDTQYF. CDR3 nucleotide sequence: TGCGGACAGGGGATCACAGATACGCAGTATTTT.

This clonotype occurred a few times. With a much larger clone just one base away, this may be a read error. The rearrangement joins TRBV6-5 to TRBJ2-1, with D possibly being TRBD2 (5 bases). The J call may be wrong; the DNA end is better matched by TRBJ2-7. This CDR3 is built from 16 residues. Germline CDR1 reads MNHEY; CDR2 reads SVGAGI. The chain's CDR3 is CASSYRLSSSYNEQYF. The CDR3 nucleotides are TGTGCCAGCAGTTACAGACTATCGAGCTCCTACAATGAGCAGTACTTC.

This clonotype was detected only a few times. The CDR3 spells CASRVLAGAGTEAFF. In DNA, the CDR3 is TGTGCCAGCAGAGTTTTGGCCGGGGCGGGCACTGAAGCTTTCTTT. The chain links TRBV28 to TRBJ1-1; tentatively, D is TRBD1 (5 bases). The CDR3 sequence is 15 residues long. V shed 6 bases and J shed 4 bases, with 18 bases lying between them. CDR1 and CDR2 (germline): MDHEN, SYDVKM.

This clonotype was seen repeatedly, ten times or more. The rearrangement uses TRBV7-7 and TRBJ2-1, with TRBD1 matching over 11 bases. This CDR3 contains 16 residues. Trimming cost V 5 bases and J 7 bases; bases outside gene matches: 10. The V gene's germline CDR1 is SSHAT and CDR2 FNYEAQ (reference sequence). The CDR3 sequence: CASSEGDRGLRNEQFF. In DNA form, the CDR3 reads TGTGCCAGCAGCGAGGGGGACAGGGGGTTGCGGAATGAGCAGTTCTTC.

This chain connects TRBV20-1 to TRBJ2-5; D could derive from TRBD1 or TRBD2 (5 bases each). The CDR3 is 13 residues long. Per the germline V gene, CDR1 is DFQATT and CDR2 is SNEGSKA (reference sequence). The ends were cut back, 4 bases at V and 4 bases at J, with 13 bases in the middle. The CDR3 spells CSATSLGTETQYF. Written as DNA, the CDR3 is TGCAGTGCTACCTCCCTTGGGACAGAGACCCAGTACTTC.

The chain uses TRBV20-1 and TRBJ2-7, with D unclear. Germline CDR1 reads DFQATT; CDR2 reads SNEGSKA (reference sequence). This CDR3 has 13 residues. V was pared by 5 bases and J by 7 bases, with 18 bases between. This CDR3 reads CSASIRTEGEQYF. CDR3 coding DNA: TGCAGTGCTTCTATCCGGACGGAAGGGGAGCAGTACTTC.

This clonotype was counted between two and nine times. CDR3: CASSLTPGGANYGYTF. CDR3 DNA sequence: TGTGCCAGCAGTCTTACCCCCGGGGGAGCTAACTATGGCTACACCTTC. V is TRBV28 and J is TRBJ1-2, with D tentatively TRBD1 (5 bases). Trimming stripped 5 bases from V and 0 bases from J, with 16 bases between. The germline gives CDR1 MDHEN, CDR2 SYDVKM. CDR3 length equals 16 residues.

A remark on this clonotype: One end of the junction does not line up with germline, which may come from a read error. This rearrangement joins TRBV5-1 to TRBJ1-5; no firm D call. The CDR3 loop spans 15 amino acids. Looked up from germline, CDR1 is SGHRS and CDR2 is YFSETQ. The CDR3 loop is CTSSLAGLSNQPQHF. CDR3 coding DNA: TGCACCAGCAGCTTGGCTGGCTTGAGCAATCAGCCCCAGCATTTT.

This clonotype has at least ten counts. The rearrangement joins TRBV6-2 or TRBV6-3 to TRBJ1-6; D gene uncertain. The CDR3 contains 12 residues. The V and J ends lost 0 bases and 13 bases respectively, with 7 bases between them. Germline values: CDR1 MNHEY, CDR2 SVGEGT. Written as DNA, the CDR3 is TGTGCCAGCAGTTACTCGATGGCGCCCCTCCACTTT. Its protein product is CASSYSMAPLHF.